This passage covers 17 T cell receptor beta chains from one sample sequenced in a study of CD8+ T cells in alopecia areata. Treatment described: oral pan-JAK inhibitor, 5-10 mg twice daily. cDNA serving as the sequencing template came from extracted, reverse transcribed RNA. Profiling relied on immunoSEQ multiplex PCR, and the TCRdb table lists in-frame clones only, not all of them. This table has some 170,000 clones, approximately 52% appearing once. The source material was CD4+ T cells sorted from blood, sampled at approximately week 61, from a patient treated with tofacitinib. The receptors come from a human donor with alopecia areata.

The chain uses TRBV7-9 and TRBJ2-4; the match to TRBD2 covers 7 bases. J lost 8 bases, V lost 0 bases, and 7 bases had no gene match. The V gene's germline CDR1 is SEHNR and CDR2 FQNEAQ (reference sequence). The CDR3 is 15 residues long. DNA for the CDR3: TGTGCCAGCAGCTTAGCGCTGGGAGGGGAGGACATTCAGTACTTC. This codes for CASSLALGGEDIQYF.

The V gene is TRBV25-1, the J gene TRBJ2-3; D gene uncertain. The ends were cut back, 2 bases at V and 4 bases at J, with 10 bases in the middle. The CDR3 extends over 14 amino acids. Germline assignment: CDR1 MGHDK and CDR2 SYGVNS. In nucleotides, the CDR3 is TGTGCCAGCAGTGAAGGGCAGGTTCCAGATACGCAGTATTTT. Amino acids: CASSEGQVPDTQYF. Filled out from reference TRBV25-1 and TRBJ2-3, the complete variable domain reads EADIYQTPRYLVIGTGKKITLECSQTMGHDKMYWYQQDPGMELHLIHYSYGVNSTEKGDLSSESTVSRIRTEHFPLTLESARPSHTSQYLCASSEGQVPDTQYFGPGTRLTVL.

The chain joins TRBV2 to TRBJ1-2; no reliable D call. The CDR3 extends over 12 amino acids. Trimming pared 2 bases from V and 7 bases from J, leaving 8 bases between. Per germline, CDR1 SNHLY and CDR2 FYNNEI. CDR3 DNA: TGTGCCAGCAGTGAAAATAGGAGTGGCTACACCTTC. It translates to CASSENRSGYTF.

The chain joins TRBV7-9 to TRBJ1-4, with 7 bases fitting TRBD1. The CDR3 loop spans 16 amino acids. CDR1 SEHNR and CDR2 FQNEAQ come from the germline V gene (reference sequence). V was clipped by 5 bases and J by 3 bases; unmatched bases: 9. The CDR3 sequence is CASSPGTAGSNEKLFF. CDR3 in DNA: TGTGCCAGCAGCCCGGGGACAGCGGGCTCTAATGAAAAACTGTTTTTT. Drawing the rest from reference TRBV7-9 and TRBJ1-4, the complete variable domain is DTGVSQNPRHKITKRGQNVTFRCDPISEHNRLYWYRQTLGQGPEFLTYFQNEAQLEKSRLLSDRFSAERPKGSFSTLEIQRTEQGDSAMYLCASSPGTAGSNEKLFFGSGTQLSVL.

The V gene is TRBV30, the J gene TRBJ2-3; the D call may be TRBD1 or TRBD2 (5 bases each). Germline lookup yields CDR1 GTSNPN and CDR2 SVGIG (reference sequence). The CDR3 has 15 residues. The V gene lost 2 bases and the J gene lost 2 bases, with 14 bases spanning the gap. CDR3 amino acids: CAWSSGQPNTDTQYF. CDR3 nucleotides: TGTGCCTGGAGTTCGGGGCAGCCCAACACAGATACGCAGTATTTT.

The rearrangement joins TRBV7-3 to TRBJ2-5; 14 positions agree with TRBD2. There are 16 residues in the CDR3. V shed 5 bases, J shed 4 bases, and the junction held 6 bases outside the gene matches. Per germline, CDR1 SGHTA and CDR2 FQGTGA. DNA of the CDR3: TGTGCCAGCAGCCGAACCGGGACTAGCGGGGGAGAGACCCAGTACTTC. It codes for CASSRTGTSGGETQYF.

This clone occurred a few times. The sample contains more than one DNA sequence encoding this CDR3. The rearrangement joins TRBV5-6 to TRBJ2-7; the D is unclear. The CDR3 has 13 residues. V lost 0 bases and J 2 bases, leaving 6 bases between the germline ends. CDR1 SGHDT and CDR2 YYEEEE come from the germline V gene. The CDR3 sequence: CASSLAVTYEQYF. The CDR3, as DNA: TGTGCCAGCAGCTTGGCTGTCACCTACGAGCAGTACTTC.

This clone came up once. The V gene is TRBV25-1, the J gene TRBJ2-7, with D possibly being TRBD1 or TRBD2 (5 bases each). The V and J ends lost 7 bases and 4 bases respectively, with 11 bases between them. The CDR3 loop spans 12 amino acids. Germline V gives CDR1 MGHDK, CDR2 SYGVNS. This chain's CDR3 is CASKVEGYEQYF. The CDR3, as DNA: TGTGCCAGCAAGGTCGAGGGGTACGAGCAGTACTTC.

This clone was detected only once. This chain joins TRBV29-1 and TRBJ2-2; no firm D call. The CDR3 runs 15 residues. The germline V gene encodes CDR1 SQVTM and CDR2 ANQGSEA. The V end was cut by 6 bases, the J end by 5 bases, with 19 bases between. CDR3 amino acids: CSVRSSRLITGELFF. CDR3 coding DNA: TGCAGCGTAAGGAGTTCGAGGCTGATTACCGGGGAGCTGTTTTTT.

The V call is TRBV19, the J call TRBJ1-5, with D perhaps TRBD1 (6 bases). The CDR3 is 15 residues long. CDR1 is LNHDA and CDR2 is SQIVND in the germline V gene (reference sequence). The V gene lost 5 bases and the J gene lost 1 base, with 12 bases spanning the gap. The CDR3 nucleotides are TGTGCCAGTAGTTTCGTAACAGGGAGCAATCAGCCCCAGCATTTT. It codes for CASSFVTGSNQPQHF.

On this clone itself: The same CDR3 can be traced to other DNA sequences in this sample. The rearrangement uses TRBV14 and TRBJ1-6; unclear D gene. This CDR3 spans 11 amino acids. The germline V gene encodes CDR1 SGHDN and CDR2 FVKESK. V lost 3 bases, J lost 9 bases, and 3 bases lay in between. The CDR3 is CASSQGSPLHF. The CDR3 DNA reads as TGTGCCAGCAGCCAGGGTTCACCCCTCCACTTT.

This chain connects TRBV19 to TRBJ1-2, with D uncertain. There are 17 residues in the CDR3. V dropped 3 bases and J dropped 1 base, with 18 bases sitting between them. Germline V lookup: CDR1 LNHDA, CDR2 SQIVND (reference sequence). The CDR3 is CASSIASVDSVNYGYTF. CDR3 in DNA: TGTGCCAGTAGTATCGCTTCGGTGGACTCAGTTAACTATGGCTACACCTTC.

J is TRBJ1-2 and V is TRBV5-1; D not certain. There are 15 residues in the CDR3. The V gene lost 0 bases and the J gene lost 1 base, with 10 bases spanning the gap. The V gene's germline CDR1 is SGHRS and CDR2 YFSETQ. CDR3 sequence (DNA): TGCGCCAGCAGCTTGGACCCGGGGATTAACTATGGCTACACCTTC. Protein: CASSLDPGINYGYTF. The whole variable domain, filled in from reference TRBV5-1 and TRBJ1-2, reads KAGVTQTPRYLIKTRGQQVTLSCSPISGHRSVSWYQQTPGQGLQFLFEYFSETQRNKGNFPGRFSGRQFSNSRSEMNVSTLELGDSALYLCASSLDPGINYGYTFGSGTRLTVV.

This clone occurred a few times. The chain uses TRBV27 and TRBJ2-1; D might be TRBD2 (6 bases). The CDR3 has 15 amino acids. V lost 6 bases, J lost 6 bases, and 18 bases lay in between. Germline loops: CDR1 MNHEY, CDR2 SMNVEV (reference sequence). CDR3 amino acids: CASSPRAGISNEQFF. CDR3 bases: TGTGCCAGCAGCCCTCGGGCGGGGATTTCCAATGAGCAGTTCTTC.

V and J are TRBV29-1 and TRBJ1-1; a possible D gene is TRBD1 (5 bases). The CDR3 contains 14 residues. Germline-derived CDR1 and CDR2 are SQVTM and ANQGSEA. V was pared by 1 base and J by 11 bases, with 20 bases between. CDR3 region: CSVEGQTGFWNAFF. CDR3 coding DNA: TGCAGCGTTGAAGGTCAAACAGGTTTTTGGAATGCTTTCTTT. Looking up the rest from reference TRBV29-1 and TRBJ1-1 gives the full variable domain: SAVISQKPSRDICQRGTSLTIQCQVDSQVTMMFWYRQQPGQSLTLIATANQGSEATYESGFVIDKFPISRPNLTFSTLTVSNMSPEDSSIYLCSVEGQTGFWNAFFGQGTRLTVV.

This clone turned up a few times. The CDR3 loop reads CASSRQGQRREETQYF. For the CDR3, the DNA is TGCGCCAGCAGCAGACAGGGACAGAGGAGGGAAGAGACCCAGTACTTC. V is TRBV4-1 and J is TRBJ2-5; the D gene is possibly TRBD1 (7 bases). Germline V lookup: CDR1 MGHRA, CDR2 YSYEKL. Trimming removed 5 bases at V and 3 bases at J, with 19 bases between. This CDR3 is 16 amino acids long.

CDR3 DNA: TGTGCCAGCTCACCAAGGATTTCAGGGGCCAACGTCCTGACTTTC. Translation gives CASSPRISGANVLTF. The chain recombines TRBV18 with TRBJ2-6; D is uncertain. V lost 2 bases and J lost 4, with 9 bases in between. Germline V lookup: CDR1 KGHSH, CDR2 LQKENI. CDR3 length: 15 residues.